This passage covers 5 T cell receptor beta chains from one sample sequenced in a study of monozygotic twins with inflammatory bowel disease. TCRdb re-called the 5' RACE reads and gives one entry per CDR3 protein, without DNA. The sample holds 300,000 to 350,000 distinct CDR3 sequences. The sequenced material came from blood. These receptors came from a human donor with ulcerative colitis or Crohn's disease, or a healthy co-twin of an affected twin (not recorded which).

This sequence joins TRBV7-9 and TRBJ2-1; TCRdb reports TRBD1, a call that lacks DNA to check it against. Germline V gives CDR1 SEHNR, CDR2 FQNEAQ (reference sequence). The CDR3 spans 16 residues. CDR3: CASSNSLGQGPNEQFF.

The chain couples TRBV7-2 to TRBJ2-1. Germline V lookup: CDR1 SGHTA, CDR2 FQGNSA. This CDR3 contains 15 residues. The chain's CDR3 is CASSLRWSSYNEQFF.

The gene calls are TRBV9 and TRBJ1-2. CDR1 is SGDLS, CDR2 YYNGEE, per germline. The CDR3 is 14 residues long. CDR3 amino acids: CASSARSADYGYTF.

This CDR3 reads CASSSVAGTPNEQFF. The chain uses TRBV5-1 and TRBJ2-1; TCRdb selects TRBD2, and the lack of DNA leaves this call unchecked. The CDR3 totals 15 residues. Germline V gives CDR1 SGHRS, CDR2 YFSETQ. Together with reference TRBV5-1 and TRBJ2-1, the CDR3 gives the full variable domain: KAGVTQTPRYLIKTRGQQVTLSCSPISGHRSVSWYQQTPGQGLQFLFEYFSETQRNKGNFPGRFSGRQFSNSRSEMNVSTLELGDSALYLCASSSVAGTPNEQFFGPGTRLTVL.

The chain links TRBV7-9 to TRBJ2-7; the D gene TCRdb calls, TRBD1, cannot be checked with no DNA. Germline CDR1 SEHNR, CDR2 FQNEAQ (reference sequence). This CDR3 has 13 amino acids. CDR3 region: CASSSTGSYEQYF.